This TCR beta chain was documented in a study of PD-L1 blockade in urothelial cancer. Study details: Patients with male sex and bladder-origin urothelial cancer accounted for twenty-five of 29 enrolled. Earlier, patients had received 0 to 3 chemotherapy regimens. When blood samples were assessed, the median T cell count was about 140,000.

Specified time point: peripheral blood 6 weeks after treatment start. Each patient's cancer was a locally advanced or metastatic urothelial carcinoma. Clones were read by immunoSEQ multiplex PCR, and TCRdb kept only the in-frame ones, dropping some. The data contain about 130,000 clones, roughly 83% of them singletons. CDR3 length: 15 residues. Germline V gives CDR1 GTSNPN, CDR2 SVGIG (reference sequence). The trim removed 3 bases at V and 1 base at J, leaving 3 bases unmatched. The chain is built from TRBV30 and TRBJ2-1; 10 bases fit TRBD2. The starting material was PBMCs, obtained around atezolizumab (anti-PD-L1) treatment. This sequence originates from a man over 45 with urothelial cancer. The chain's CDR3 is CAWREAGGSYNEQFF. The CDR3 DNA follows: TGTGCCTGGAGAGAAGCGGGAGGGTCCTACAATGAGCAGTTCTTC.